This T cell receptor beta chain comes out of a study of OX40 agonist ivuxolimab in advanced cancers. Assay: immunoSEQ multiplex PCR; the TCRdb copy retains only in-frame clones and omits some. The sample lists roughly 80,000 clones; 65% to 90% were seen once. Germline V gene sequence: CDR1 GTSNPN, CDR2 SVGIG (reference sequence). The V and J ends lost 2 bases and 8 bases respectively, with 10 bases between them. The CDR3 totals 13 residues. V gene TRBV30 combines with J gene TRBJ1-6; D gene unclear. The origin of this receptor is an adult with an advanced solid tumor such as melanoma, head and neck, liver or kidney cancer. The source material was CD4+ or CD8+ T cells sorted from blood, sampled in a trial of the OX40 agonist ivuxolimab. The chain's CDR3 is CAWSNLLDSPLHF. The DNA of the CDR3 is TGTGCCTGGAGTAACCTGTTAGATTCACCCCTCCACTTT.